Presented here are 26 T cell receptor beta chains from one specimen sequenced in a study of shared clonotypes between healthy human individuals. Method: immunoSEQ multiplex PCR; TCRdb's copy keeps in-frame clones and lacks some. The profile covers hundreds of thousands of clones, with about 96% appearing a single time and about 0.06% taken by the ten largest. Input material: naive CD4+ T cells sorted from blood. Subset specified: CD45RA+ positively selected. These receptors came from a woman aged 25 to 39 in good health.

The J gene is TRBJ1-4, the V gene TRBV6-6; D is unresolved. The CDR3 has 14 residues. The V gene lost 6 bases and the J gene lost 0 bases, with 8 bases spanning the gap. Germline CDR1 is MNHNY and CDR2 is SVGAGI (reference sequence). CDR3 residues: CASSRVATNEKLFF. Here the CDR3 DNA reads TGTGCCAGCAGCCGAGTAGCAACTAATGAAAAACTGTTTTTT.

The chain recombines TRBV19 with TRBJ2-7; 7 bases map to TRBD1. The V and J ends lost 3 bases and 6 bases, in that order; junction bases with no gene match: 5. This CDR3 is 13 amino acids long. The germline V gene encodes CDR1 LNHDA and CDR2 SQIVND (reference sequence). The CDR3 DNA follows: TGTGCCAGTAGTATCCGGGACAGCTTCGAGCAGTACTTC. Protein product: CASSIRDSFEQYF.

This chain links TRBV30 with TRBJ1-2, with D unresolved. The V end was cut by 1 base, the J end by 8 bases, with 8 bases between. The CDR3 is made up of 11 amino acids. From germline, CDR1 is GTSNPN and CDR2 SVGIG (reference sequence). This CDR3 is CAWSETKGYTF. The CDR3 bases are TGTGCCTGGAGTGAAACAAAGGGCTACACCTTC.

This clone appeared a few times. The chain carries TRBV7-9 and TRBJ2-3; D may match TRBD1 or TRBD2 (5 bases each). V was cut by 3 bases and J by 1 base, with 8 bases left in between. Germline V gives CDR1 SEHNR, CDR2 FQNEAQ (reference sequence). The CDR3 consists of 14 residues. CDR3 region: CASSFVGGTDTQYF. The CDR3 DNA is TGTGCCAGCAGCTTTGTGGGGGGCACAGATACGCAGTATTTT.

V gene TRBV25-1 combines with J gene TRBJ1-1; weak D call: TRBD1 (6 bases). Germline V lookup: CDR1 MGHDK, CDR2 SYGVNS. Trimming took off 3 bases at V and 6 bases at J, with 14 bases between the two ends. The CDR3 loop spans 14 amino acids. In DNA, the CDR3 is TGTGCCAGCAGTGATATTAAACAGGGAGCTGAAGCTTTCTTT. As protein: CASSDIKQGAEAFF.

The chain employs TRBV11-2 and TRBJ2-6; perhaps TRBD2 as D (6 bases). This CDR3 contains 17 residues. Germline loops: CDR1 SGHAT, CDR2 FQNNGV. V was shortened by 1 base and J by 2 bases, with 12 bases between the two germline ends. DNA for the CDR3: TGTGCCAGCAGCTTAGGCTGGGGGGTAACTGGGGCCAACGTCCTGACTTTC. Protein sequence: CASSLGWGVTGANVLTF. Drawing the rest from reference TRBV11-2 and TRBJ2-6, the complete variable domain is EAGVAQSPRYKIIEKRQSVAFWCNPISGHATLYWYQQILGQGPKLLIQFQNNGVVDDSQLPKDRFSAERLKGVDSTLKIQPAKLEDSAVYLCASSLGWGVTGANVLTFGAGSRLTVL.

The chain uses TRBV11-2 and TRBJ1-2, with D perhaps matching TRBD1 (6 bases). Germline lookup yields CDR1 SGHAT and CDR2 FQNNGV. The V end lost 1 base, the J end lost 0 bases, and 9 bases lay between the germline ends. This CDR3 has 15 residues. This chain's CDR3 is CASSLAGDPNYGYTF. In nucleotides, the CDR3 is TGTGCCAGCAGCTTAGCAGGGGACCCTAACTATGGCTACACCTTC.

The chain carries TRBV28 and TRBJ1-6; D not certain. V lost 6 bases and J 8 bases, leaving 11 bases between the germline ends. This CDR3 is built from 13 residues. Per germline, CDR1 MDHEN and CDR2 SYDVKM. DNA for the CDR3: TGTGCCAGCAGCCTTACGGGTTATTCACCCCTCCACTTT. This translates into CASSLTGYSPLHF.

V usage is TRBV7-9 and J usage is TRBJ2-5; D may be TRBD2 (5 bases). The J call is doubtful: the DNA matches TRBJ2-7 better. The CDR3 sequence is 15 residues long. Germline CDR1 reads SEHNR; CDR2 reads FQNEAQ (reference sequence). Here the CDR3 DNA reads TGTGCCAGCAGCAAACCCAGTGGGAGCTCCTACGAGCAGTACTTC. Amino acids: CASSKPSGSSYEQYF.

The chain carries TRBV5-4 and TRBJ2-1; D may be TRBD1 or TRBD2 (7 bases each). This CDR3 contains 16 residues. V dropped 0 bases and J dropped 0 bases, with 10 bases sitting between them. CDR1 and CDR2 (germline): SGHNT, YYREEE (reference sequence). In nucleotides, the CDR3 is TGTGCCAGCAGCTTGGCAGGGGGGGGCTCCTACAATGAGCAGTTCTTC. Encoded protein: CASSLAGGGSYNEQFF.

The CDR3 loop reads CASSVSSSAPYEQYF. As DNA, the CDR3 is TGTGCCAGCAGCGTGTCTTCTAGCGCCCCCTACGAGCAGTACTTC. The J gene is TRBJ2-7, the V gene TRBV9; maybe TRBD2 (6 bases). The CDR3 runs to 15 residues. Trimming cost V 2 bases and J 2 bases, with 14 bases left between them. Germline V gene data show CDR1 as SGDLS and CDR2 as YYNGEE.

CDR3 loop: CASSSLAGDTDTQYF. The CDR3 DNA sequence: TGTGCCAGCAGCTCCCTAGCGGGGGACACAGATACGCAGTATTTT. The chain combines TRBV7-9 with TRBJ2-3; TRBD2 aligns across 10 bases. The ends lost 4 bases at V and 2 bases at J; junction bases unmatched: 3. Per the germline V gene, CDR1 is SEHNR and CDR2 is FQNEAQ (reference sequence). The CDR3 is made up of 15 amino acids. The full variable domain, completed using reference TRBV7-9 and TRBJ2-3, is DTGVSQNPRHKITKRGQNVTFRCDPISEHNRLYWYRQTLGQGPEFLTYFQNEAQLEKSRLLSDRFSAERPKGSFSTLEIQRTEQGDSAMYLCASSSLAGDTDTQYFGPGTRLTVL.

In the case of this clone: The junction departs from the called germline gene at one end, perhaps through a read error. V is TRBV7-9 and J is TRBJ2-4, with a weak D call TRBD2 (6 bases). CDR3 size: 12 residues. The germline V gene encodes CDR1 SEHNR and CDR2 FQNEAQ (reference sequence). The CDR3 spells CASGPLGRLSHF. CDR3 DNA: TGTGCCAGCGGCCCCCTGGGGAGGCTGTCGCACTTC.

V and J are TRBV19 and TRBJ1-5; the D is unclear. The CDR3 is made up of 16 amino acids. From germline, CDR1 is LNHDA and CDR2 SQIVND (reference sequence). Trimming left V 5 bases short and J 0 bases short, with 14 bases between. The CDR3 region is CASSRAGVYSNQPQHF. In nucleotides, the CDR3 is TGTGCCAGTAGTCGAGCAGGAGTTTATAGCAATCAGCCCCAGCATTTT.

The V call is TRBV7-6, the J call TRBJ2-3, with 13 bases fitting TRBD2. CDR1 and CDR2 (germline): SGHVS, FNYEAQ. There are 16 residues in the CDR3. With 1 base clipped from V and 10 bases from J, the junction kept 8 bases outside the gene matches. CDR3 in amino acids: CASSLGNRLAGGAQYF. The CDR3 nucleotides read TGTGCCAGCAGCTTAGGGAACCGACTAGCGGGGGGTGCGCAGTATTTT.

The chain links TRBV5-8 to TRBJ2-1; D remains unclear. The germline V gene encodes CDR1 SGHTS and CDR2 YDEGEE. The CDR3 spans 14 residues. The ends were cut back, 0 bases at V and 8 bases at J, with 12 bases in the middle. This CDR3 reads CASSLEFAVDEQFF. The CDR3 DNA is TGTGCCAGCAGCTTGGAGTTTGCGGTTGATGAGCAGTTCTTC. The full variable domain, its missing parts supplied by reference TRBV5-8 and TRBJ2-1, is EAGVTQSPTHLIKTRGQQATLRCSPISGHTSVYWYQQALGLGLQFLLWYDEGEERNRGNFPPRFSGRQFPNYSSELNVNALELEDSALYLCASSLEFAVDEQFFGPGTRLTVL.

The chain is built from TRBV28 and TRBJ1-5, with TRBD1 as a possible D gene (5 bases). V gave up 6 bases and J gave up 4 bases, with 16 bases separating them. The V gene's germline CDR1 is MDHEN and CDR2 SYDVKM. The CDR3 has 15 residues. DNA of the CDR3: TGTGCCAGCAGACCAAGGGCGTGGGGGAATCAGCCCCAGCATTTT. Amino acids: CASRPRAWGNQPQHF.

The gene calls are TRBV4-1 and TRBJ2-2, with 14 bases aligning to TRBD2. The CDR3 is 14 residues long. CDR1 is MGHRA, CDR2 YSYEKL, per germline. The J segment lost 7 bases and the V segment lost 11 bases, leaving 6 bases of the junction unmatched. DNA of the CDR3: TGCGCCTGCGGACTAGCGGGAGGAGGCGGGGAGCTGTTTTTT. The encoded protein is CACGLAGGGGELFF.

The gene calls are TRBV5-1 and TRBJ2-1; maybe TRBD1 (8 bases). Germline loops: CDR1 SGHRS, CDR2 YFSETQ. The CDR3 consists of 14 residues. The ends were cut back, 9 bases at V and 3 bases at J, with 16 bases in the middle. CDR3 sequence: CATGLGQGYNEQFF. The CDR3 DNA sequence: TGCGCCACCGGACTAGGACAGGGCTACAATGAGCAGTTCTTC.

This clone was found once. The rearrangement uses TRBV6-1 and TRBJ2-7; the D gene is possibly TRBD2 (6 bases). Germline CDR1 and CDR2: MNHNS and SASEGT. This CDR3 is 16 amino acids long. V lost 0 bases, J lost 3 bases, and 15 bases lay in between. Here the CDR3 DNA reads TGTGCCAGCAGTGAAGCCCGCCGGGAGAGTAGCTACGAGCAGTACTTC. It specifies CASSEARRESSYEQYF.

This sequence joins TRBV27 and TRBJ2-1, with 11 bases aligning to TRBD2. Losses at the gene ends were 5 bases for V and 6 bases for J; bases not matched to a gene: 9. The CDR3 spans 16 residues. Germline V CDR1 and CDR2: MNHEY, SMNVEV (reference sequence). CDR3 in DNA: TGTGCCAGCAGTGCTATTAGCGGGAGGGCCCTCAATGAGCAGTTCTTC. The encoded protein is CASSAISGRALNEQFF.

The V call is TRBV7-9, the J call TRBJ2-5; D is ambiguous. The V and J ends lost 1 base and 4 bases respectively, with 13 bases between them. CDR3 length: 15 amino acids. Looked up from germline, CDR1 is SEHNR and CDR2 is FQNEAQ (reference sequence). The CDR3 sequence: CASSLDGRHGETQYF. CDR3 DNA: TGTGCCAGCAGCTTAGATGGCAGACACGGAGAGACCCAGTACTTC.

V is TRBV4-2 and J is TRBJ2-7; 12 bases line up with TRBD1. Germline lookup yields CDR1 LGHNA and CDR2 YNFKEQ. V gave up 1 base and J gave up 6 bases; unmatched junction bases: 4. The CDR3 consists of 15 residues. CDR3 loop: CASSQVGTGGGEQYF. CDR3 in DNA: TGTGCCAGCAGCCAAGTTGGGACAGGGGGCGGCGAGCAGTACTTC.

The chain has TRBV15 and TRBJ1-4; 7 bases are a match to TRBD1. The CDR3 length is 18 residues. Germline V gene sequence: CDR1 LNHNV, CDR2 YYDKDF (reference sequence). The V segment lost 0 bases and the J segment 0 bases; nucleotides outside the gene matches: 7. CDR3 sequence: CATSRDGGTVATNEKLFF. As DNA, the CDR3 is TGTGCCACCAGCAGAGATGGGGGGACAGTTGCAACTAATGAAAAACTGTTTTTT. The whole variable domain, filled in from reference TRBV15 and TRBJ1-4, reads DAMVIQNPRYQVTQFGKPVTLSCSQTLNHNVMYWYQQKSSQAPKLLFHYYDKDFNNEADTPDNFQSRRPNTSFCFLDIRSPGLGDTAMYLCATSRDGGTVATNEKLFFGSGTQLSVL.

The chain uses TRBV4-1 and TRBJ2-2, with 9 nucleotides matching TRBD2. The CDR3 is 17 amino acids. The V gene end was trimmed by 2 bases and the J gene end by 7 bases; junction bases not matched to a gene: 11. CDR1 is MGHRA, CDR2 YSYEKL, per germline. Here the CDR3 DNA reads TGCGCCAGCAGCCAAACCAAGACTAGCGGACGGGGCGGGGAGCTGTTTTTT. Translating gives CASSQTKTSGRGGELFF.

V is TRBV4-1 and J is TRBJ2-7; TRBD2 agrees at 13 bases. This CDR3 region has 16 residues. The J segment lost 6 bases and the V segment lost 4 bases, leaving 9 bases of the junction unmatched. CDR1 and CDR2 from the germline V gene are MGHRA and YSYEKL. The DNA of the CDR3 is TGCGCCAGCAGCCGAAGGACTAGCGGGAGTTTAGGCGAGCAGTACTTC. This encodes CASSRRTSGSLGEQYF.